A selection of T cell receptor beta chains follows, all from one sample in a study of OX40 agonist ivuxolimab in advanced cancers. Data came from immunoSEQ multiplex PCR; TCRdb stores just in-frame clones and leaves some out. Of about 100,000 clones in the sample, less than 95% were seen once. This material consisted of CD4+ or CD8+ T cells sorted from blood, taken in a trial of the OX40 agonist ivuxolimab. Source of these receptors: an adult with an advanced solid tumor such as melanoma, head and neck, liver or kidney cancer. Each CDR3 is given with its conserved first and last residue. The size of a clone is reported for some rows only, either as once, few or many, or as a class for expanded clones.

V gene	J gene	clone size	CDR3 protein
TRBV7-2	TRBJ1-5	-	CASSLYSTGGSNQPQHF
TRBV28	TRBJ1-1	-	CASSFAGVITEAFF
TRBV4-1	TRBJ1-5	-	CASSQRIPVSNQPQHF
TRBV5-8	TRBJ1-3	-	CASTLDRTGNTIYF
TRBV5-1	TRBJ2-1	-	CASTLTGKGPKQFF
TRBV28	TRBJ2-7	-	CASRGGVREGPYEQYF
TRBV6-1	TRBJ2-1	-	CASTARNFGYEQFF
TRBV7-9	TRBJ1-1	-	CASSPGTVLTEAFF
TRBV15	TRBJ2-1	-	CATSSRDRGYNEQFF
TRBV19	TRBJ1-1	-	CASTGRRPLNTEAFF
TRBV7-2	TRBJ2-7	once	CASSPYSGASYEQYF
TRBV7-9	TRBJ1-1	once	CASSFKGENTEAFF
TRBV28	TRBJ1-2	-	CASTGQDYGYTF
TRBV28	TRBJ1-3	-	CASSYGQTSGNTIYF
TRBV13	TRBJ2-5	-	CASKKGKETQYF
TRBV29-1	TRBJ2-7	-	CSAGTGNYEQYF
TRBV28	TRBJ2-5	-	CASSAPTGVKTQYF